The 18 T cell receptor beta chains given below trace back to one sample, sequenced in a study of T cell responses to AZD1222 COVID-19 vaccine (TCRdb year 2021). The time point label on this specimen signifies: baseline before first vaccination. Library preparation used the immunoSEQ multiplex PCR assay. TCRdb limited this immuneACCESS table to in-frame rearrangements with V and J called. A share of clones is missing; checked studies link under half to unresolved V genes, and the rest is unexplained. The sample table holds around 99,000 clones, of which roughly 90% were seen once. The ten top clones hold 3.5% to 4.5% of the sample. The material was peripheral blood, obtained on day 0 of AZD1222 vaccination. Every receptor here comes from an adult in good health.

The gene calls are TRBV7-2 and TRBJ2-6, with D unresolved. Trimming shortened V by 1 base and J by 1 base, and 5 bases separated the two germline ends. This CDR3 is 15 amino acids long. Germline CDR1 and CDR2: SGHTA and FQGNSA. The chain's CDR3 is CASSLVVSGANVLTF. CDR3 nucleotides: TGTGCCAGCAGCTTAGTGGTTTCTGGGGCCAACGTCCTGACTTTC.

The chain is built from TRBV7-6 and TRBJ2-7; 7 bases align to TRBD1. V dropped 3 bases and J dropped 4; count of bases not matched to a gene: 9. Per germline, CDR1 SGHVS and CDR2 FNYEAQ. This CDR3 spans 15 amino acids. The CDR3 bases are TGTGCCAGCAGCTTTGGAGACCGGGACAGATACGAGCAGTACTTC. Translation: CASSFGDRDRYEQYF.

The chain employs TRBV19 and TRBJ2-2; 7 bases are a match to TRBD1. J was trimmed by 0 bases and V by 10 bases; bases with no gene match: 14. This CDR3 region has 17 residues. CDR1 and CDR2 from the germline V gene are LNHDA and SQIVND (reference sequence). For the CDR3, the DNA is TGTGCCACTTTTTATTTCCGACAGGGAACGAACACCGGGGAGCTGTTTTTT. Translated, it gives CATFYFRQGTNTGELFF.

CDR3 bases: TGTGCCAGCACTGTAGGTGGACTAGGTAGGGATGAGCAGTTCTTC. Translation: CASTVGGLGRDEQFF. The chain has TRBV7-9 and TRBJ2-1, with 7 positions matching TRBD2. The junction had 14 bases not matched to a gene; V was cut back by 7 bases and J by 8 bases. The germline CDR1 and CDR2 sequences are SEHNR and FQNEAQ (reference sequence). The CDR3 extends over 15 amino acids.

The rearrangement joins TRBV12-3 or TRBV12-4 to TRBJ1-4; D is undetermined. The CDR3 runs to 11 residues. Deletions cut 6 bases from V and 5 bases from J, with 4 bases between. The CDR3 spells CASRGNEKLFF. CDR3 nucleotides: TGTGCCAGCAGGGGGAATGAAAAACTGTTTTTT.

The chain recombines TRBV27 with TRBJ2-2; perhaps TRBD1 as D (6 bases). V lost 10 bases, J lost 2 bases, and 11 bases lay in between. The CDR3 consists of 13 residues. The germline CDR1 and CDR2 sequences are MNHEY and SMNVEV (reference sequence). This CDR3 is CATAGTNTGELFF. DNA for the CDR3: TGTGCCACGGCCGGGACAAACACCGGGGAGCTGTTTTTT.

CDR3 DNA sequence: TGTGCCAGCCGAGCGACATCACAACGATTGTACGAGCAGTACTTC. Its translation is CASRATSQRLYEQYF. This chain joins TRBV6-6 and TRBJ2-7; no clear D. The germline CDR1 and CDR2 sequences are MNHNY and SVGAGI (reference sequence). The V and J ends lost 8 bases and 4 bases respectively, with 21 bases between them. The CDR3 has 15 amino acids.

The V call is TRBV23-1, the J call TRBJ1-5; D is unclear. TRBV23-1 is flagged as an ORF with uncertain function. Trimming removed 4 bases from V and 15 bases from J, with 7 bases in between. The CDR3 runs to 9 residues. CDR3 DNA sequence: TGCGCCAGCAGTCCCCTTCCGCATTTT. Protein: CASSPLPHF.

The rearrangement uses TRBV14 and TRBJ1-6; 10 bases are shared with TRBD1. V trimming: 2 bases; J trimming: 9 bases; junction bases outside the gene matches: 4. The CDR3 has 15 amino acids. Germline CDR1 and CDR2: SGHDN and FVKESK. The CDR3 DNA sequence: TGTGCCAGCAGCCAACCCGGACAGGGGGTTTCACCCCTCCACTTT. Encoded protein: CASSQPGQGVSPLHF.

This clone was seen more than once but under ten times. The rearrangement joins TRBV19 to TRBJ1-1, with 9 bases identical to TRBD1. With 5 bases clipped from V and 4 bases from J, the junction kept 8 bases outside the gene matches. Germline CDR1 LNHDA, CDR2 SQIVND (reference sequence). The CDR3 length is 15 residues. The CDR3 protein is CASSALTGGGTEAFF. CDR3 DNA: TGTGCCAGTAGTGCTCTGACAGGGGGTGGCACTGAAGCTTTCTTT.

The rearrangement uses TRBV30 and TRBJ1-1; D possibly corresponds to TRBD1 (6 bases). Between the trimmed V and J ends, which lost 3 bases and 8 bases, there was a span of 16 bases. Germline-derived CDR1 and CDR2 are GTSNPN and SVGIG (reference sequence). The CDR3 contains 13 residues. The CDR3 DNA follows: TGTGCCTGGAGGGGAACAGGGAAGGTGGAAGCTTTCTTT. It is translated as CAWRGTGKVEAFF.

This rearrangement joins TRBV11-1 to TRBJ2-1; 8 nucleotides agree with TRBD2. There are 15 residues in the CDR3. The V segment lost 6 bases and the J segment 8 bases; nucleotides outside the gene matches: 12. Germline CDR1 SGHAT, CDR2 FQDESV (reference sequence). The CDR3 region is CASRAGTRQGDEQFF. The CDR3 bases are TGTGCCAGCAGGGCCGGGACTAGGCAAGGGGATGAGCAGTTCTTC.

The rearrangement uses TRBV5-6 and TRBJ2-7, with 8 positions matching TRBD2. The ends lost 0 bases at V and 3 bases at J; junction bases unmatched: 2. Germline V lookup: CDR1 SGHDT, CDR2 YYEEEE. The CDR3 is 14 amino acids. CDR3 sequence reads: CASSLVGGGYEQYF. In DNA, the CDR3 is TGTGCCAGCAGCTTGGTCGGGGGGGGCTACGAGCAGTACTTC.

The gene calls are TRBV7-2 and TRBJ2-2; 9 nucleotides line up with TRBD2. Germline V gives CDR1 SGHTA, CDR2 FQGNSA. CDR3 length: 17 amino acids. V lost 5 bases and J lost 4; bases outside the gene matches: 11. CDR3 amino acids: CASSPRRGGGGTGELFF. CDR3 sequence (DNA): TGTGCCAGCAGCCCCCGACGTGGCGGGGGGGGCACCGGGGAGCTGTTTTTT.

The rearrangement uses TRBV9 and TRBJ1-5, with D tentatively TRBD1 (5 bases). The CDR3 contains 14 residues. Trimming cost V 0 bases and J 3 bases, with 7 bases left between them. Germline V gene data show CDR1 as SGDLS and CDR2 as YYNGEE. The CDR3 is CASSVGGNNQPQHF. Written as DNA, the CDR3 is TGTGCCAGCAGCGTAGGGGGGAACAATCAGCCCCAGCATTTT.

The chain has TRBV7-8 and TRBJ2-1; D ambiguous. The V end lost 4 bases, the J end lost 4 bases, and 17 bases lay between the germline ends. There are 16 residues in the CDR3. Germline CDR1 and CDR2: SGHVS and FQNEAQ. CDR3 amino acids: CASSSTKPFSYNEQFF. The CDR3 DNA is TGTGCCAGCAGCTCAACAAAGCCCTTTTCTTACAATGAGCAGTTCTTC.

The chain is built from TRBV27 and TRBJ2-1; D remains ambiguous. The CDR3 sequence is 13 residues long. CDR1 is MNHEY and CDR2 is SMNVEV in the germline V gene (reference sequence). The V end lost 6 bases, the J end lost 9 bases, and 15 bases lay between the germline ends. The CDR3, as DNA: TGTGCCAGCAGATATCTAGGGTTTGGTGAGCAGTTCTTC. Its protein is CASRYLGFGEQFF.

The chain is built from TRBV4-1 and TRBJ2-7; 8 nucleotides match TRBD1. CDR1 is MGHRA and CDR2 is YSYEKL in the germline V gene. The ends lost 0 bases at V and 2 bases at J; junction bases unmatched: 3. The CDR3 spans 15 residues. The CDR3 protein is CASSQETGAPYEQYF. CDR3 DNA sequence: TGCGCCAGCAGCCAAGAGACAGGGGCCCCCTACGAGCAGTACTTC.